This T cell receptor beta chain appears in the sequencing data of a study of T cells in localized non-small cell lung cancer. Here immunoSEQ multiplex PCR was the method, and the copy in TCRdb shows in-frame clones only, minus some. In the table there are thousands of clones, 18% of which are singletons. This clone was seen a handful of times. Antigen specificity is unknown. General study points: Heterogeneity remains possible because sequencing was limited to only one tumor region. Turning up in adjacent lung were a median approximately 60 of the top 100 tumor clones. Uninvolved adjacent lung showed peak T cell clonality, exceeding tumor.

The source material was lung tumor tissue, sampled before any cancer treatment. The source is a female donor over 55 with stage I squamous cell lung carcinoma.

This CDR3 reads CASSKTPSTGAANEQFF. For the CDR3, the DNA is TGTGCCAGTAGTAAGACCCCTTCGACAGGGGCAGCCAATGAGCAGTTCTTC. The V and J genes are TRBV19 and TRBJ2-1; 8 bases match TRBD1. Germline-derived CDR1 and CDR2 are LNHDA and SQIVND (reference sequence). The CDR3 has 17 amino acids. V lost 4 bases to trimming and J lost 6 bases; unmatched junction nucleotides: 14.